Listed here is a single TCR beta chain. This entry is derived from a study of blood T cell repertoires in COVID-19. About the research overall: Specimens from acute and convalescent COVID-19 originated in the United States, Italy and Spain. T cells, B-cell-depleted T cells, or PBMCs supplied cDNA or gDNA.

Original processing notes: How many nucleated cells were present was estimated from reference gene primer amplification. Some clones are missing from TCRdb's copy, which holds only in-frame ones; the method was immunoSEQ multiplex PCR. V, J and clone size reflect that table, while D and trimming were determined from the DNA. The sample yields over 90,000 clones, approximately 87% seen once. The J segment lost 10 bases and the V segment lost 1 base, leaving 10 bases of the junction unmatched. The CDR3 runs 15 residues. Per germline, CDR1 GTSNPN and CDR2 SVGIG (reference sequence). This sequence joins TRBV30 and TRBJ1-6; 7 positions match TRBD1. Sequenced material: peripheral blood. This receptor was obtained from a human donor in a cohort sampled during active or convalescent COVID-19. CDR3 in DNA: TGTGCCTGGAGTGGACGACAGGGTGGATACTCACCCCTCCACTTT. Its translation: CAWSGRQGGYSPLHF.